This TCR beta chain derives from a study of blood T cell repertoires in COVID-19. Study details: Samples came from the United States, Italy and Spain, spanning acute and convalescent COVID-19. Sources were T cells, B-cell-depleted T cells, or PBMCs; the material itself was cDNA or gDNA.

TCRdb's copy holds only in-frame clones and misses some; the assay was immunoSEQ multiplex PCR. The top ten clones hold about an eighth of a sample with 130,000 to 150,000 clones, more than 75% of them seen once. Germline V gene sequence: CDR1 SGHDT, CDR2 YYEEEE. Trimming took 5 bases from V and 3 from J; bases not matched to a gene: 3. This CDR3 is 14 amino acids long. The rearrangement joins TRBV5-6 to TRBJ1-4; TRBD1 matches 8 bases. The material sequenced was peripheral blood. The clonotype was recovered from a man aged 55-75 years with active or convalescent COVID-19. The CDR3 DNA reads TGTGCCAGCAGACGACAGGGGTCTAATGAAAAACTGTTTTTT. It is translated as CASRRQGSNEKLFF.